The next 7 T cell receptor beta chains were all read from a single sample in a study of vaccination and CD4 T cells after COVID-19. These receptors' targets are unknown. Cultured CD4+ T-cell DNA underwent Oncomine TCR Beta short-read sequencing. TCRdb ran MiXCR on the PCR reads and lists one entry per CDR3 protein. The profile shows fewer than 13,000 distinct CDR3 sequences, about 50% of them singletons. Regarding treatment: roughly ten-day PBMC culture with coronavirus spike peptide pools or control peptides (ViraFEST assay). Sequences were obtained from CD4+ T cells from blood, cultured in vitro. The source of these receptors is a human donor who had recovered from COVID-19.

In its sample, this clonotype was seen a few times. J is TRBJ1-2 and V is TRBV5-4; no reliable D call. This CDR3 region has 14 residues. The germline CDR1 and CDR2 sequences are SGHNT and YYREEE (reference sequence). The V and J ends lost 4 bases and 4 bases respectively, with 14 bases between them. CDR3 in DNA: TGTGCCAGCAGCCCATGGGAGGCCAGCTATGGCTACACCTTC. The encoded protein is CASSPWEASYGYTF.

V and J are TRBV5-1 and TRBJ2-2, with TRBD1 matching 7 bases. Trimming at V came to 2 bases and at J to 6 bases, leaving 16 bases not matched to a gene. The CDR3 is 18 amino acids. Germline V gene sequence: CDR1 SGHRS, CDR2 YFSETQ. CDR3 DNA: TGCGCCAGCAGCTTTCCAAACTCGTACAGGGGCAGTGCCGGGGAGCTGTTTTTT. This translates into CASSFPNSYRGSAGELFF.

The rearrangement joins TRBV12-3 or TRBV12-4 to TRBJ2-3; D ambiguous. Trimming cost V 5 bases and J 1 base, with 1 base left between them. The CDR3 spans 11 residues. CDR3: CASSRTDTQYF. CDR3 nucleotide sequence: TGTGCCAGCAGTCGCACAGATACGCAGTATTTT.

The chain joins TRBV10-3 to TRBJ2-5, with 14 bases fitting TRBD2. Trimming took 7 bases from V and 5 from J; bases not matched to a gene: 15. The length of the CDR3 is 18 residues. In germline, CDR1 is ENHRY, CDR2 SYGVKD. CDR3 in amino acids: CAINNGLAGGLNSETQYF. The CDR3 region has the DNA TGTGCCATCAATAATGGACTAGCGGGGGGACTCAATTCCGAGACCCAGTACTTC.

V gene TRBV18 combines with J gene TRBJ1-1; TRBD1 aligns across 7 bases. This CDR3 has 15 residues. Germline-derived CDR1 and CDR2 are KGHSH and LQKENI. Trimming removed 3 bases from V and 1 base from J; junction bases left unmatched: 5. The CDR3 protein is CASSPEQGKNTEAFF. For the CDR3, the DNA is TGTGCCAGCTCACCGGAACAGGGGAAGAACACTGAAGCTTTCTTT.

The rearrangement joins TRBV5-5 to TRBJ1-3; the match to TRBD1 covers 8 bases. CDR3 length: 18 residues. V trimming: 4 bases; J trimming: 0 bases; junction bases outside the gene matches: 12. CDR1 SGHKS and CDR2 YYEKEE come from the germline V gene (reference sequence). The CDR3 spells CASSQGQVPTLSGNTIYF. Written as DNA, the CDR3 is TGTGCCAGCAGCCAGGGACAGGTCCCTACCCTCTCTGGAAACACCATATATTTT.

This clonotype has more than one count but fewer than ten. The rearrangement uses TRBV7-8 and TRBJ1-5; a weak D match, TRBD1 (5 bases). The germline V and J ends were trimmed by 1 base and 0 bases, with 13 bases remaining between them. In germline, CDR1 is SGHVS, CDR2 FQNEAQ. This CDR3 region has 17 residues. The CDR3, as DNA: TGTGCCAGCAGCTTAGAGGTCAGGGCTTATAGCAATCAGCCCCAGCATTTT. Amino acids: CASSLEVRAYSNQPQHF.